Below are 30 T cell receptor beta chains sequenced from a single sample in a study of cytomegalovirus exposure and HLA in healthy donors. In the PCR, 60 Vbeta and 13 Jbeta primers were used. Sequencing was performed with immunoSEQ multiplex PCR; in TCRdb, only in-frame clones are kept and a portion is missing. In the table there are some 240,000 clones, 85% to 95% of which are singletons. Sample: PBMCs. These receptors were collected from a girl aged 2 to 9 in good health and CMV-seronegative.

V is TRBV27 and J is TRBJ1-5; D uncertain. The germline gives CDR1 MNHEY, CDR2 SMNVEV (reference sequence). Trimming removed 2 bases at V and 6 bases at J, with 11 bases between. This CDR3 is 14 amino acids long. As DNA, the CDR3 is TGTGCCAGCAGTTTACACCAAGCAAGTCAGCCCCAGCATTTT. Amino acids: CASSLHQASQPQHF.

The DNA for the CDR3 is TGTGCCAGCAGGTCGGGCAGGGATGCTATTGATGGCTACACCTTC. Translating gives CASRSGRDAIDGYTF. The chain has TRBV2 and TRBJ1-2; D might be TRBD1 (5 bases). Trimming took off 6 bases at V and 6 bases at J, with 20 bases between the two ends. Germline CDR1 SNHLY, CDR2 FYNNEI. The CDR3 loop spans 15 amino acids.

The chain carries TRBV7-8 and TRBJ1-1; D unresolved. The CDR3 has 15 amino acids. Per the germline V gene, CDR1 is SGHVS and CDR2 is FQNEAQ. Trimming took off 1 base at V and 4 bases at J, with 13 bases between the two ends. CDR3 nucleotides: TGTGCCAGCAGCTTAGGGCCGGGGTACGGCACTGAAGCTTTCTTT. Protein: CASSLGPGYGTEAFF.

The gene calls are TRBV6-5 and TRBJ2-1, with D unresolved. CDR3 length: 15 residues. Germline CDR1 and CDR2: MNHEY and SVGAGI. Trimming took 5 bases from V and 0 from J, leaving 11 bases between them. In nucleotides, the CDR3 is TGTGCCAGCAGTACGAGGCGAGACTCCTACAATGAGCAGTTCTTC. This codes for CASSTRRDSYNEQFF.

The chain employs TRBV6-6 and TRBJ1-1; D perhaps matches TRBD1 (5 bases). The CDR3 contains 15 residues. Germline CDR1 and CDR2: MNHNY and SVGAGI (reference sequence). Trimming shortened V by 7 bases and J by 0 bases, and 15 bases separated the two germline ends. DNA for the CDR3: TGTGCCAGCACCGAACGGGCAGGGATGAACACTGAAGCTTTCTTT. Its protein product is CASTERAGMNTEAFF.

V and J are TRBV28 and TRBJ1-2, with TRBD1 identical over 7 bases. The germline CDR1 and CDR2 sequences are MDHEN and SYDVKM. CDR3 length: 12 residues. V lost 10 bases and J lost 4; bases outside the gene matches: 6. The CDR3 DNA sequence: TGTGCCACCCTGGACAGGATCTATGGCTACACCTTC. Protein sequence: CATLDRIYGYTF.

J is TRBJ1-2 and V is TRBV30, with D unresolved. The CDR3 extends over 11 amino acids. Trimming removed 0 bases at V and 7 bases at J, with 6 bases between. Per germline, CDR1 GTSNPN and CDR2 SVGIG (reference sequence). CDR3 sequence: CAWSVGGGYTF. The CDR3 DNA sequence: TGTGCCTGGAGTGTAGGAGGTGGCTACACCTTC. Full variable domain (remainder filled in from reference TRBV30 and TRBJ1-2): SQTIHQWPATLVQPVGSPLSLECTVEGTSNPNLYWYRQAAGRGLQLLFYSVGIGQISSEVPQNLSASRPQDRQFILSSKKLLLSDSGFYLCAWSVGGGYTFGSGTRLTVV.

The rearrangement joins TRBV19 to TRBJ1-3; D unresolved. The CDR3 loop spans 14 amino acids. CDR1 LNHDA and CDR2 SQIVND come from the germline V gene (reference sequence). V was clipped by 7 bases and J by 2 bases, with 12 bases between them. The DNA for the CDR3 is TGTGCCAGTATTCCCCCCCGAGCTGGAAACACCATATATTTT. Encoded protein: CASIPPRAGNTIYF.

The J gene is TRBJ2-5, the V gene TRBV7-6; D remains ambiguous. V lost 1 base to trimming and J lost 5 bases, with 14 bases between them. The CDR3 consists of 15 residues. CDR1 and CDR2 (germline): SGHVS, FNYEAQ. CDR3 in amino acids: CASSLVSSSGETQYF. The CDR3, as DNA: TGTGCCAGCAGCTTAGTTAGCTCTTCCGGCGAGACCCAGTACTTC. Combining the CDR3 with reference TRBV7-6 and TRBJ2-5 gives the whole variable domain GAGVSQSPRYKVTKRGQDVALRCDPISGHVSLYWYRQALGQGPEFLTYFNYEAQQDKSGLPNDRFSAERPEGSISTLTIQRTEQRDSAMYRCASSLVSSSGETQYFGPGTRLLVL.

The V call is TRBV13, the J call TRBJ1-3; D is perhaps TRBD1 (5 bases). CDR1 is PRHDT, CDR2 FYEKMQ, per germline (reference sequence). Trimming took 4 bases from V and 9 from J, leaving 16 bases between them. The CDR3 totals 14 residues. The CDR3 here is CASSSTGTLGTIYF. For the CDR3, the DNA is TGTGCCAGCAGCTCCACAGGTACTCTCGGCACCATATATTTT.

The genes are TRBV5-1 and TRBJ2-3, with 11 bases fitting TRBD2. V trimming: 6 bases; J trimming: 2 bases; junction bases outside the gene matches: 5. The CDR3 has 15 residues. Germline V lookup: CDR1 SGHRS, CDR2 YFSETQ. The CDR3 DNA is TGCGCCAGCAACATAGCGGGGGGGGTCACAGATACGCAGTATTTT. It encodes CASNIAGGVTDTQYF.

The chain links TRBV7-6 to TRBJ1-1; 7 positions match TRBD1. V gave up 5 bases and J gave up 0 bases; unmatched junction bases: 3. The CDR3 covers 14 residues. The germline V gene encodes CDR1 SGHVS and CDR2 FNYEAQ. CDR3 bases: TGTGCCAGCAGCGCGACAGGGATGAACACTGAAGCTTTCTTT. The encoded protein is CASSATGMNTEAFF.

This chain uses TRBV27 with TRBJ1-1; TRBD1 agrees at 8 bases. The CDR3 runs to 14 residues. Germline V gene sequence: CDR1 MNHEY, CDR2 SMNVEV (reference sequence). The trim removed 6 bases at V and 9 bases at J, leaving 12 bases unmatched. The CDR3 here is CASRPGQATLKAFF. Here the CDR3 DNA reads TGTGCCAGCAGACCGGGACAGGCGACGTTGAAAGCTTTCTTT.

The CDR3 loop is CASSEGTGVAYEQYF. CDR3 sequence (DNA): TGTGCCAGCAGCGAAGGGACAGGGGTTGCCTACGAGCAGTACTTC. The chain carries TRBV9 and TRBJ2-7; 10 bases are a match to TRBD1. The germline CDR1 and CDR2 sequences are SGDLS and YYNGEE. Germline trimming cut 3 bases from V and 2 bases from J; bases unmatched to any gene: 5. CDR3 length: 15 residues.

The table lists this clone with a few counts. The rearrangement links TRBV27 to TRBJ2-1, with TRBD2 matching over 11 bases. Germline V CDR1 and CDR2: MNHEY, SMNVEV (reference sequence). This CDR3 contains 15 residues. The V segment lost 5 bases and the J segment 4 bases; nucleotides outside the gene matches: 4. The chain's CDR3 is CASSPGTSGYNEQFF. The CDR3, as DNA: TGTGCCAGCAGTCCCGGGACTAGCGGTTACAATGAGCAGTTCTTC.

The chain combines TRBV6-1 with TRBJ1-2, with 7 bases identical to TRBD1. V gave up 0 bases and J gave up 6 bases; unmatched junction bases: 7. CDR1 MNHNS and CDR2 SASEGT come from the germline V gene. The CDR3 totals 15 residues. The CDR3 spells CASSEAGIGTDGYTF. CDR3 DNA: TGTGCCAGCAGTGAAGCTGGGATCGGGACAGATGGCTACACCTTC.

The rearrangement links TRBV9 to TRBJ1-1; 8 positions agree with TRBD1. V shed 3 bases, J shed 0 bases, and the junction held 4 bases outside the gene matches. The CDR3 runs 15 residues. CDR1 SGDLS and CDR2 YYNGEE come from the germline V gene. The CDR3 nucleotides read TGTGCCAGCAGCGCGACAGGGGAAATGAACACTGAAGCTTTCTTT. Its protein product is CASSATGEMNTEAFF.

The J gene is TRBJ2-6, the V gene TRBV2; 10 bases align to TRBD1. The V segment lost 6 bases and the J segment 2 bases; nucleotides outside the gene matches: 4. The CDR3 extends over 16 amino acids. Germline CDR1 SNHLY, CDR2 FYNNEI. In nucleotides, the CDR3 is TGTGCCAGCAGCGACAGGGGGCTTACTGGGGCCAACGTCCTGACTTTC. Its protein is CASSDRGLTGANVLTF.

The chain links TRBV4-2 to TRBJ1-2; D ambiguous. The germline CDR1 and CDR2 sequences are LGHNA and YNFKEQ. V was clipped by 1 base and J by 1 base, with 7 bases between them. This CDR3 contains 14 residues. The CDR3 here is CASSQAGRNYGYTF. The CDR3 DNA is TGTGCCAGCAGCCAAGCAGGTCGTAACTATGGCTACACCTTC.

The J gene is TRBJ2-3, the V gene TRBV5-1; 7 bases are shared with TRBD2. V trimming: 2 bases; J trimming: 0 bases; junction bases outside the gene matches: 12. There are 18 residues in the CDR3. In germline, CDR1 is SGHRS, CDR2 YFSETQ. CDR3 in DNA: TGCGCCAGCAGCTTTAAAATACTAGCGCTCGGAAGCACAGATACGCAGTATTTT. It codes for CASSFKILALGSTDTQYF.

J is TRBJ1-4 and V is TRBV27, with D perhaps TRBD1 (6 bases). Trimming removed 3 bases from V and 10 bases from J, with 12 bases in between. The V gene's germline CDR1 is MNHEY and CDR2 SMNVEV (reference sequence). There are 13 residues in the CDR3. The CDR3 region is CASSLSGDGKLFF. CDR3 DNA: TGTGCCAGCAGTTTGTCAGGGGATGGAAAACTGTTTTTT.

The rearrangement joins TRBV7-2 to TRBJ2-3, with unresolved D. The CDR3 sequence is 14 residues long. The germline gives CDR1 SGHTA, CDR2 FQGNSA. V gave up 3 bases and J gave up 7 bases, with 14 bases separating them. CDR3 protein: CASSLNGWRHTQYF. CDR3 DNA sequence: TGTGCCAGCAGCTTGAATGGCTGGCGGCATACGCAGTATTTT.

The V gene is TRBV27, the J gene TRBJ2-1, with D maybe TRBD2 (5 bases). Trimming cost V 6 bases and J 0 bases, with 15 bases left between them. CDR1 and CDR2 from the germline V gene are MNHEY and SMNVEV (reference sequence). The CDR3 spans 16 residues. The CDR3 here is CASSGFSASSYNEQFF. CDR3 in DNA: TGTGCCAGCAGCGGGTTTAGCGCGAGCTCCTACAATGAGCAGTTCTTC.

The rearrangement joins TRBV11-2 to TRBJ2-7; D is possibly TRBD1 (5 bases). Germline CDR1 SGHAT, CDR2 FQNNGV. The CDR3 has 14 residues. V was cut by 1 base and J by 6 bases, with 13 bases left in between. In DNA, the CDR3 is TGTGCCAGCAGCTTAGGTCTGACAGTTAGCGAGCAGTACTTC. Its translation: CASSLGLTVSEQYF.

The genes are TRBV11-2 and TRBJ2-1; 12 nucleotides agree with TRBD2. J lost 5 bases, V lost 6 bases, and 5 bases had no gene match. The length of the CDR3 is 15 residues. CDR1 is SGHAT and CDR2 is FQNNGV in the germline V gene. The CDR3 sequence: CASRPGLAGNNEQFF. CDR3 sequence (DNA): TGTGCCAGCAGACCTGGACTAGCGGGGAACAATGAGCAGTTCTTC.

This clone was observed a single time. This rearrangement joins TRBV5-6 to TRBJ2-3, with D possibly TRBD2 on 6 matching bases. V was clipped by 4 bases and J by 4 bases, with 19 bases between them. This CDR3 has 16 amino acids. The germline gives CDR1 SGHDT, CDR2 YYEEEE. The CDR3 coding sequence is TGTGCCAGCAGCAAAAGTGGGGGGATCTTATCAGATACGCAGTATTTT. Residues: CASSKSGGILSDTQYF. Complete variable domain (other parts from reference TRBV5-6 and TRBJ2-3): DAGVTQSPTHLIKTRGQQVTLRCSPKSGHDTVSWYQQALGQGPQFIFQYYEEEERQRGNFPDRFSGHQFPNYSSELNVNALLLGDSALYLCASSKSGGILSDTQYFGPGTRLTVL.

The chain joins TRBV19 to TRBJ2-7; TRBD1 is a possible D gene (6 bases). Germline V gives CDR1 LNHDA, CDR2 SQIVND (reference sequence). This CDR3 comprises 15 residues. With 4 bases removed from V and 7 bases from J, the gap between germline ends came to 20 bases. The CDR3 DNA sequence: TGTGCCAGTAGTACAGCCGTCCGGGAAGACAGGGAGCAGTACTTC. This encodes CASSTAVREDREQYF.

This clone was picked up a small number of times. The rearrangement joins TRBV4-1 to TRBJ1-6; 7 bases agree with TRBD1. CDR3 length: 12 amino acids. Germline-derived CDR1 and CDR2 are MGHRA and YSYEKL. V gave up 6 bases and J gave up 10 bases; unmatched junction bases: 3. CDR3 coding DNA: TGCGCCAGCAGTTCAGGGGGATCACCCCTCCACTTT. Amino acid sequence: CASSSGGSPLHF.

This clone has a single count. The chain uses TRBV5-6 and TRBJ2-3; the match to TRBD2 covers 7 bases. V shed 0 bases, J shed 1 base, and the junction held 5 bases outside the gene matches. This CDR3 contains 16 residues. The V gene's germline CDR1 is SGHDT and CDR2 YYEEEE. Here the CDR3 DNA reads TGTGCCAGCAGCTTGGGGGGCGGGGGACGCACAGATACGCAGTATTTT. It encodes CASSLGGGGRTDTQYF.

The V and J genes are TRBV30 and TRBJ1-5; 10 bases align to TRBD1. The junction had 8 bases not matched to a gene; V was cut back by 5 bases and J by 4 bases. Germline V gene lookup returns CDR1 GTSNPN and CDR2 SVGIG (reference sequence). There are 15 residues in the CDR3. As DNA, the CDR3 is TGTGCCTGGGGGATCGGGACAGGGGAGAATCAGCCCCAGCATTTT. Translating it yields CAWGIGTGENQPQHF.